Below, one T cell receptor (beta chain) is given with its context. Its cognate antigen is unknown. With 0 bases removed from V and 1 base from J, the gap between germline ends came to 9 bases. The CDR3 runs 15 residues. Germline CDR1 LNHNV, CDR2 YYDKDF (reference sequence). The data stem from a study of brain metastases from non-small cell lung cancer. Study outcomes and limitations: Paired brain metastases and primary tumors largely shared TCR repertoires. In around 66% of brain metastases, T-cell clones were expanded compared with matched primary tumors. Fewer infiltrating T cells were found in brain metastases than primaries.

Data came from immunoSEQ multiplex PCR; TCRdb stores just in-frame clones and leaves some out. The sample has 4,500 to 5,000 clones, 70% to 90% seen once; the top ten hold approximately 12%. V gene TRBV15 combines with J gene TRBJ1-1; no definite D call. Sequenced sample: tissue from a brain metastasis. This TCR was recovered from a donor aged 40 or older with non-small cell lung cancer. CDR3 region: CATSRDWSRNTEAFF. CDR3 coding DNA: TGTGCCACCAGCAGAGATTGGTCTAGGAACACTGAAGCTTTCTTT. Looking up the rest from reference TRBV15 and TRBJ1-1 gives the full variable domain: DAMVIQNPRYQVTQFGKPVTLSCSQTLNHNVMYWYQQKSSQAPKLLFHYYDKDFNNEADTPDNFQSRRPNTSFCFLDIRSPGLGDTAMYLCATSRDWSRNTEAFFGQGTRLTVV.